The 2 T cell receptor beta chains below all came from one sample that was sequenced in a study of CD8 T cells in Susac syndrome. RNA totalling about 0.45 to 1 ug underwent reverse transcription with random hexamers. In TCRdb, the immunoSEQ multiplex PCR reads were re-called with MiXCR into one record per CDR3 protein. The sample includes under 200,000 distinct CDR3 sequences, approximately 94% of them seen just once. What was sequenced was CD4+ T cells from PBMCs. The receptors stem from a human donor with Susac syndrome.

This rearrangement joins TRBV15 to TRBJ2-2; 7 bases agree with TRBD2. Germline V CDR1 and CDR2: LNHNV, YYDKDF (reference sequence). The CDR3 extends over 13 amino acids. V dropped 9 bases and J dropped 3; count of bases not matched to a gene: 4. CDR3 DNA sequence: TGTGCCACGATGGGACTATACACCGGGGAGCTGTTTTTT. Residues: CATMGLYTGELFF.

The chain uses TRBV5-4 and TRBJ1-5; D is uncertain. V gave up 4 bases and J gave up 6 bases, with 8 bases separating them. Germline V gene sequence: CDR1 SGHNT, CDR2 YYREEE (reference sequence). CDR3 length: 12 amino acids. CDR3 amino acids: CASSPYGQPQHF. The CDR3 nucleotides read TGTGCCAGCAGCCCTTACGGTCAGCCCCAGCATTTT.